This T cell receptor beta chain was obtained from a study of cytomegalovirus exposure and HLA in healthy donors. Study-level information: Around 80 million unique TCRs from HLA-typed donors were held in an early data release.

The CDR3 extends over 12 amino acids. CDR1 and CDR2 from the germline V gene are LGHNA and YSLEER. Trimming pared 1 base from V and 6 bases from J, leaving 5 bases between. Researchers ran the PCR with 60 Vbeta and 13 Jbeta primers. Repertoires were generated with immunoSEQ multiplex PCR, while TCRdb's copy carries only in-frame clones and drops some. Of about 130,000 clones detected, 65% to 80% appear once; the ten largest clones hold over 2.5%. The sequencing sample was made of PBMCs. This receptor was identified in a man in his forties in good health and CMV-seronegative. The chain links TRBV4-3 to TRBJ2-3; D is ambiguous. The CDR3: CASSQVPDTQYF. In DNA, the CDR3 is TGCGCCAGCAGCCAAGTCCCGGATACGCAGTATTTT.